In this sample, the clone carrying this TCR beta chain turned up many times. Its matching antigen is unknown. These data come from a study of neurological immune-mediated disorders. The unsorted libraries were made from 2 million PBMCs kept at -80 C. Deletions cut 10 bases from V and 8 bases from J, with 21 bases between. CDR1 and CDR2 from the germline V gene are ENHRY and SYGVKD. The CDR3 runs 14 residues. With 10-nucleotide random UMIs included, cDNA was synthesized by 5'RACE. Over 160 million TCR-beta sequences from 15-18 subjects were obtained in each sequencing run. One entry per CDR3 protein results from TCRdb running MiXCR on the 5' RACE reads. Of about 28,000 distinct CDR3 sequences in the sample, under 7% are singletons; the top ten hold around 8.5%. Findings and limits, study-wide: Falling below healthy controls, multiple sclerosis showed the least TCR clonal expansion, while HTLV-1-associated myelopathy showed the most.

The chain couples TRBV10-3 to TRBJ2-1; weak D call: TRBD1 (5 bases). Sequenced material: PBMCs. The receptor's source is a woman aged 50 to 60 in good health. The CDR3 is CATRPGKGGDEQFF. The CDR3 nucleotides read TGTGCCACCCGCCCAGGGAAGGGTGGCGATGAGCAGTTCTTC.